This T cell receptor beta chain was identified during a study of blood T cell repertoires in COVID-19. Study-level information: Researchers got acute and convalescent COVID-19 samples from the United States, Italy and Spain. PBMCs, B-cell-depleted T cells, or T cells were the source of the cDNA or gDNA that made up the material.

Enrolment of Seattle patients took place during active infection, and they were followed longitudinally. How the authors handled the data: Amplification of reference gene primers provided the estimated nucleated cell counts. Assay used: immunoSEQ multiplex PCR; TCRdb lists only in-frame clones, some missing. That table is the source of V, J and clone size, and D and trimming were worked out from the DNA. Of a few hundred thousand clones listed, 75% to 95% are singletons. The receptor was derived from a woman in her twenties or thirties with COVID-19, enrolled during active disease. Sequencing was carried out using peripheral blood.

The CDR3 loop reads CASSFTIVAEQYF. The CDR3, as DNA: TGTGCCAGCAGCTTTACGATTGTGGCCGAGCAGTACTTC. The chain combines TRBV13 with TRBJ2-7; no firm D call. Germline V gives CDR1 PRHDT, CDR2 FYEKMQ (reference sequence). The germline V and J ends were trimmed by 3 bases and 6 bases, with 12 bases remaining between them. The CDR3 consists of 13 residues.